The present entry profiles one T cell receptor beta chain with its context. As yet, its antigen is unknown. V was pared by 4 bases and J by 4 bases, with 7 bases of the junction left unmatched. The CDR3 spans 15 residues. Germline V gene data show CDR1 as SNHLY and CDR2 as FYNNEI. With 60 Vbeta and 13 Jbeta primers, the PCR was carried out. Method: immunoSEQ multiplex PCR; TCRdb's copy keeps in-frame clones and lacks some. The sample totals around 40,000 clones. This sample was taken from a study of cytomegalovirus exposure and HLA in healthy donors. Study background: Early released data comprised around 80 million unique TCRs from HLA-typed donors. Study observations and caveats: Later work associated 16,951 TCR beta sequences with HLA alleles at 0.05 false discovery rate. As a later analysis showed, several of the most significant clusters appeared to be linked to common viral pathogens.

The chain joins TRBV2 to TRBJ1-2; 9 bases match TRBD1. The clonotype comes from a man aged 35 to 55 in good health and CMV-seropositive. Specimen: PBMCs. CDR3 nucleotide sequence: TGTGCCAGCAGTGTAACGGGACAGGGTGGCTATGGCTACACCTTC. Translating gives CASSVTGQGGYGYTF. Looking up the rest from reference TRBV2 and TRBJ1-2 gives the full variable domain: EPEVTQTPSHQVTQMGQEVILRCVPISNHLYFYWYRQILGQKVEFLVSFYNNEISEKSEIFDDQFSVERPDGSNFTLKIRSTKLEDSAMYFCASSVTGQGGYGYTFGSGTRLTVV.